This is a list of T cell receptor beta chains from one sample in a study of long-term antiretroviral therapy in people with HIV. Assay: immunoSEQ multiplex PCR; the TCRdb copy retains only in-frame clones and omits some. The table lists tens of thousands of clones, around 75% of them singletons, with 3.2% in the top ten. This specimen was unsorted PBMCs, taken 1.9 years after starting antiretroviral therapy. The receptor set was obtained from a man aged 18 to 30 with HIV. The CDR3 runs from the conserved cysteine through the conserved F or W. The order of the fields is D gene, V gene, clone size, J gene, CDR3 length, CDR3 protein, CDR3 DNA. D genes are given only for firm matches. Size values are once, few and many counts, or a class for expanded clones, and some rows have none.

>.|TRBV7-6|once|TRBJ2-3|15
CASSLIPGTTDTQYF
TGTGCCAGCAGCTTAATTCCGGGGACCACAGATACGCAGTATTTT
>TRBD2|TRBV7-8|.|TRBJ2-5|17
CASSQGREGLVRETQYF
TGTGCCAGCAGCCAAGGGAGGGAGGGTCTTGTCCGAGAGACCCAGTACTTC
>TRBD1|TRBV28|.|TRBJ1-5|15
CASRPGQGRNQPQHF
TGTGCCAGCAGGCCAGGACAGGGACGCAATCAGCCCCAGCATTTT
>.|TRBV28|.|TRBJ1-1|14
CASSNPDWNTEAFF
TGTGCCAGCAGCAACCCGGACTGGAACACTGAAGCTTTCTTT
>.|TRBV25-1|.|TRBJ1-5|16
CASSGGWNDSNQPQHF
TGTGCCAGCAGTGGGGGTTGGAACGATAGCAATCAGCCCCAGCATTTT
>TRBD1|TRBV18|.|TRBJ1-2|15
CASSPFHGQEDGYTF
TGTGCCAGCTCACCGTTCCACGGACAGGAAGATGGCTACACCTTC
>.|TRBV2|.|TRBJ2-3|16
CASSADGARGSDTQYF
TGTGCCAGCAGTGCCGATGGGGCGAGGGGCTCAGATACGCAGTATTTT
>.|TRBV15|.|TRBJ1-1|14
CATSSGGDNTEAFF
TGTGCCACCAGCAGCGGAGGGGACAACACTGAAGCTTTCTTT
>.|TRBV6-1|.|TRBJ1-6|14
CASVQRSYNSPLHF
TGTGCCAGCGTACAGCGCTCCTATAATTCACCCCTCCACTTT
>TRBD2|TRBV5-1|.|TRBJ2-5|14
CASSSGLVQETQYF
TGCGCCAGCAGCTCGGGACTAGTACAAGAGACCCAGTACTTC
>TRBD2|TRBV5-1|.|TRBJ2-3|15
CATRGGGLSTDTQYF
TGCGCAACCCGGGGCGGGGGACTTAGCACAGATACGCAGTATTTT
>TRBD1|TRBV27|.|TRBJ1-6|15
CASSSIGTGASPLHF
TGTGCCAGCAGTTCCATAGGGACAGGGGCTTCACCCCTCCACTTT
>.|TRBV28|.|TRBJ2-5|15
CASSFGGGYQETQYF
TGTGCCAGCAGTTTTGGAGGGGGGTACCAAGAGACCCAGTACTTC
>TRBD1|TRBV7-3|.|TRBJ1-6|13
CASSPGGNSPLHF
TGTGCCAGCAGCCCAGGGGGAAATTCACCCCTCCACTTT
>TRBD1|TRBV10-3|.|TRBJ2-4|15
CAISPGRQGENIQYF
TGTGCCATCAGTCCCGGGAGACAGGGGGAAAACATTCAGTACTTC
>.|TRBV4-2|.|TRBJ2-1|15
CASSQASPGNNEQFF
TGTGCCAGCAGCCAAGCCTCGCCGGGAAACAATGAGCAGTTCTTC
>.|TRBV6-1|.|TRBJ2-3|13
CASSPPGADTQYF
TGTGCCAGCAGCCCCCCTGGCGCAGATACGCAGTATTTT
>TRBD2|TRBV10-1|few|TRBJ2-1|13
CATGLPGGNEQFF
TGCGCCACCGGACTCCCGGGAGGTAATGAGCAGTTCTTC
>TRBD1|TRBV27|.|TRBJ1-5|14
CASGRQGGNQPQHF
TGTGCCAGCGGAAGACAGGGAGGCAATCAGCCCCAGCATTTT
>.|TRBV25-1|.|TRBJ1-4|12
CASSGYKGKLFF
TGTGCCAGCAGTGGTTACAAGGGAAAACTGTTTTTT
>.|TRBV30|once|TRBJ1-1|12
CAWGLGGTEAFF
TGTGCCTGGGGGCTGGGGGGCACTGAAGCTTTCTTT
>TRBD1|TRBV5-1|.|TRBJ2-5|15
CASSNGQGVEETQYF
TGCGCCAGCAGCAACGGACAGGGCGTTGAAGAGACCCAGTACTTC
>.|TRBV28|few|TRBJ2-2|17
CASSHGRELEQRGELFF
TGTGCCAGCAGTCACGGACGAGAGTTAGAACAAAGGGGGGAGCTGTTTTTT
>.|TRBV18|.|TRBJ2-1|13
CASSPGTGGEQFF
TGTGCCAGCTCCCCCGGCACTGGGGGTGAGCAGTTCTTC
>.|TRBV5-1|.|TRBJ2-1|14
CASSLGFGVNEQFF
TGCGCCAGCAGCTTGGGATTCGGGGTCAATGAGCAGTTCTTC
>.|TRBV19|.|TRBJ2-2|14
CASSSRLDTGELFF
TGTGCCAGTAGTTCACGACTAGACACCGGGGAGCTGTTTTTT
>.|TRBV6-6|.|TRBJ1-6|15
CASSYSNSLNSPLHF
TGTGCCAGCAGTTACTCCAACAGCCTTAATTCACCCCTCCACTTT
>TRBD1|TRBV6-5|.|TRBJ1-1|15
CASSWDRGRNTEAFF
TGTGCCAGCAGTTGGGACAGGGGAAGGAACACTGAAGCTTTCTTT
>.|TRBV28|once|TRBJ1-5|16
CASSSAIGGSNQPQHF
TGTGCCAGCAGCTCAGCCATCGGGGGAAGCAATCAGCCCCAGCATTTT
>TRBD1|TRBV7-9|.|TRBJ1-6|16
CASSLFGTADNSPLHF
TGTGCCAGCAGCTTATTCGGGACAGCCGATAATTCACCCCTCCACTTT
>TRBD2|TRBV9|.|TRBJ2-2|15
CASSGGGIGTGELFF
TGTGCCAGCAGCGGGGGGGGGATTGGCACCGGGGAGCTGTTTTTT
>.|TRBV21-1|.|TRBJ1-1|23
CASSPQGQEKCPKDGSKNTEAFF
TGTGCCAGCAGCCCCCAAGGACAGGAGAAGTGCCCAAAGGACGGTTCAAAGAACACTGAAGCTTTCTTT